This T cell receptor (beta chain) was sequenced during a study of blood T cells in healthy people across ages (dated by TCRdb to the mid-2010s). Background on the whole study: In model experiments, template switching captured roughly one uniquely barcoded TCR beta cDNA molecule for every two T cells. To avoid experimental bias, donors of different ages were spread randomly across the sequencing lanes. The study analyzed two additional independent replicas of 1 million unique cDNA reads from the same blood draw for two donors, one aged 18 to 30 and one aged 80 or older. Age-related changes in TCR beta repertoire diversity were measured in the study by deep sequencing normalized with unique cDNA molecular identifiers. The donors were divided into four age groups: young (average around 15 years), middle-aged (approximately 42), aged (about 60) and long-lived (about 80). Broader findings and caveats from the paper: Compared with the aged group, the long-lived group had more naive CD4+ T cells, fewer expanded clones and increased TCR diversity, a pattern suggesting age selection. Conclusive comparison of naive and antigen-experienced compartments was prevented by the profiling of bulk unsorted PBMCs. Estimates of total diversity based on one million sequenced T cells were regarded as lower bounds and as underestimates. Observed TCR beta diversity correlated strongly with the percentage of naive T cells measured by flow cytometry. The CMV infection status of donors was not known, potentially confounding age-related changes in expanded clonotypes. Observed TCR beta diversity per million T cells fell roughly linearly with age, and a significant reduction was already apparent by age approximately 41.

Donors were 39 systemically healthy Caucasian individuals from Russia aged roughly 6 to 90 years. Each donor gave 8 to 10 milliliters of peripheral blood, collected into EDTA-treated Vacutainer tubes. Ficoll-Paque density-gradient centrifugation was used to isolate PBMCs, with at least 6.5 million per sample. Trizol reagent was used to extract total RNA from PBMCs, with at least 6 micrograms per sample. For every donor, flow cytometry on a PBMC aliquot measured the percentage of naive CD45RAhigh/CD27high T cells. Libraries came from 5' RACE. This sample was sequenced with an Illumina HiSeq 2500. A second PCR of roughly 7 to 11 cycles was performed with a sample-barcoded 5' primer and a J-beta primer mix. A template-switch 5' adaptor carrying 12 random nucleotides introduced a unique molecular identifier onto each TCR beta cDNA molecule. At least 2.5 million CDR3-containing paired-end reads were obtained from each sample. First-strand cDNA was synthesized from all RNA with the Mint cDNA synthesis kit, primed by a TRBC-specific oligonucleotide. All cDNA was treated with uracil-DNA glycosylase and then went through a first 18-cycle PCR with the universal primers M1SS and BC2_uni_R. Under the source paper's analysis protocol: Each sample was normalized by randomly selecting 1 million high-quality reads, each carrying a distinct molecular identifier. Reads with shared molecular identifiers were discarded instead of being binned into consensus sequences. CDR3 identification, clonotype clustering and error correction used MiTCR with a Q25 quality threshold and the strictest error-elimination algorithm. Lower-bound total TCR beta diversity was estimated with a nonparametric unseen species model using Euler transformation. The public reads were reanalyzed by TCRdb: fastp trimming at Q25, MiXCR alignment, in-frame beta chains only. A single entry per CDR3 protein holds the most common genes and DNA from its merged rows. The V and J calls reflect TCRdb's pipeline rather than the authors' work. Here the sample has 650,000 to 700,000 distinct CDR3 sequences; 32% occur a single time. Approximately 15% of the sample is held by the ten biggest clonotypes.

The CDR3 goes from the cysteine to the phenylalanine over 13 residues. This entry keeps only the CDR3 DNA: 39 bases, framed from base 1. V is clipped by 2 bases and J by 5 bases, and the sequence between their germline boundaries is 9 bases long. From a lookup of the germline V gene, CDR1 and CDR2 are SGHTA and FQGNSA. This clonotype showed up many times. Its antigen remains undetermined. There are no base qualities to consult, and no much larger clone falls within one base. The sample consisted of blood. Recombination connected TRBV7-2 to TRBJ1-1; perhaps TRBD1 is the D gene, with 5 bases matching. The clonotype was recovered from a woman aged 80 or over in good health. Donor details come from another sample of the same person, matched by shared clones. The DNA sequence follows: TGTGCCAGCAGCTTAAAACGACAGACTGAAGCTTTCTTT. It codes for CASSLKRQTEAFF.